Listed below are T cell receptor beta chains from one sample, sequenced in a study of T cells in Graves' hyperthyroidism and ophthalmopathy. MiXCR, run by TCRdb on the multiplex PCR reads, gives a single entry per CDR3 protein. This table holds hundreds of thousands of distinct CDR3 sequences, almost 25% found once. The sequencing input was blood. The receptor set was obtained from a woman between 35 and 50 years old with Graves' ophthalmopathy. Both conserved end residues are part of each CDR3. Fields, in order: clone size, V gene, J gene, CDR3 protein. A clone size is listed for some rows: how often the clone was seen (once, few, many), or a class if it is expanded.

many,TRBV2,TRBJ2-7,CASRELYEQYF
many,TRBV9,TRBJ2-7,CASSVAAGGYEQYF
many,TRBV18,TRBJ1-2,CASSPSAPRTGWFGYTF
.,TRBV27,TRBJ1-6,CASSKISEVRSYNSPLHF
many,TRBV7-9,TRBJ1-1,CASTQGSTEAFF
many,TRBV15,TRBJ2-7,CATSRTFPGITYEQYF
.,TRBV5-8,TRBJ1-5,CVSSLEGGLNQPQHF
many,TRBV9,TRBJ1-1,CASSVVVTEAFF
many,TRBV19,TRBJ2-2,CASSMRRLSNTGELFF
many,TRBV6-5,TRBJ1-5,CASSRTGQSNQPQHF
many,TRBV24-1,TRBJ1-2,CATSDFAGYTF
many,TRBV12-3/TRBV12-4,TRBJ2-3,CASSFTSGTDTQYF
many,TRBV30,TRBJ2-7,CAWGDSYEQYF
many,TRBV5-1,TRBJ2-7,CASSSSGGISHEQYF
few,TRBV4-1,TRBJ1-1,CASSQPGNTEAFF
many,TRBV30,TRBJ2-7,CAWSPQQGVRHEQYF
.,TRBV6-2/TRBV6-3,TRBJ2-7,CASSYHLRDEQYF
many,TRBV6-5,TRBJ2-2,CASSYFSGELFF
many,TRBV4-1,TRBJ1-5,CASSQEATTGQPQHF
.,TRBV7-6,TRBJ2-6,CASSLMGVGGANVLTF
.,TRBV30,TRBJ2-2,CAWSPSLADGELFF
many,TRBV3-1,TRBJ1-2,CASSLLGRERGYTF
few,TRBV6-2/TRBV6-3,TRBJ2-2,CASSRPPGLITGELFF
many,TRBV11-2,TRBJ2-2,CASSPSSGSTTGELFF
.,TRBV6-1,TRBJ1-5,CASSQGQGPQPQHF
many,TRBV14,TRBJ2-2,CASSPGLGGGGELFF
many,TRBV7-9,TRBJ2-7,CASSIAGVTYEQYF
many,TRBV4-1,TRBJ1-5,CASSQSGTGSFQPQHF
.,TRBV4-1,TRBJ2-2,CASSQDSLLTVNTGELFF
many,TRBV29-1,TRBJ2-2,CSVEGLAGGTGELFF
many,TRBV30,TRBJ1-1,CAWSGDRGTEAFF
many,TRBV6-5,TRBJ1-1,CASTGNSRDEAFF
many,TRBV10-2,TRBJ2-3,CASRGTSGIGGTDTQYF